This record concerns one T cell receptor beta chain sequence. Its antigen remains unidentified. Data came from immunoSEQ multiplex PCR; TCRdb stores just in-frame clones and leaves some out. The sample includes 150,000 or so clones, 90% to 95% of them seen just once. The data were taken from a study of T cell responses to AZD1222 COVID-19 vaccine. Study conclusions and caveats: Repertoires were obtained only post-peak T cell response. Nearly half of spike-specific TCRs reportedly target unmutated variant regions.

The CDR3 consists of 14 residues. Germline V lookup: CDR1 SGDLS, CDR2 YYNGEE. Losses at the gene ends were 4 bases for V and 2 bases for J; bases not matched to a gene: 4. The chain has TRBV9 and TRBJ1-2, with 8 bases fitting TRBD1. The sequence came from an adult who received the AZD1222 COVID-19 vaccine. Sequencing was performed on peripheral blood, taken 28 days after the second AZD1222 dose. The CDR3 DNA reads TGTGCCAGCAGCACAGGGGGTACGAACTATGGCTACACCTTC. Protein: CASSTGGTNYGYTF.